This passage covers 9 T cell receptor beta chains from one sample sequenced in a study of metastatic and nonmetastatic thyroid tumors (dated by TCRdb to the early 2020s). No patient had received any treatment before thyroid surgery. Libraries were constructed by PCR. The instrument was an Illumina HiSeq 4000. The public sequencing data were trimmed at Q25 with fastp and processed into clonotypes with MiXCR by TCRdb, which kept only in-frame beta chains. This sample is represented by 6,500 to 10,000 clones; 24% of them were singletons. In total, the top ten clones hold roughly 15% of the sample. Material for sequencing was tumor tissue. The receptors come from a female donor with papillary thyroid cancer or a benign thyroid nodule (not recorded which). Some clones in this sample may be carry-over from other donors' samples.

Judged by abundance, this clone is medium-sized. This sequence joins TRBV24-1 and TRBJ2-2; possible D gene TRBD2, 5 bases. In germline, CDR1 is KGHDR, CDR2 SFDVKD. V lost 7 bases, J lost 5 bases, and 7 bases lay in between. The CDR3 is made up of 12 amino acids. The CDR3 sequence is CATRLGTGELFF. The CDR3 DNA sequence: TGTGCCACCAGACTAGGGACCGGGGAGCTGTTTTTT.

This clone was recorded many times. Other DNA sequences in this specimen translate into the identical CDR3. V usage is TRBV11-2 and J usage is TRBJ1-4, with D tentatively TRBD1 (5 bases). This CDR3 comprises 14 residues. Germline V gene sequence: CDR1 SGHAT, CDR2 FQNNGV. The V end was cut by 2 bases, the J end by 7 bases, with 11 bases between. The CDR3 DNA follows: TGTGCCAGCAGCTTACAGGGCGTTCGTGAAAAACTGTTTTTT. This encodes CASSLQGVREKLFF.

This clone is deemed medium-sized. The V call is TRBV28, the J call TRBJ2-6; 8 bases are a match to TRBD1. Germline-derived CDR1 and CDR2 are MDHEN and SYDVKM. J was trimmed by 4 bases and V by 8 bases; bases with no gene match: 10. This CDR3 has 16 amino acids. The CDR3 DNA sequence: TGTGCCAGCGGGATCACAGGGGGATCCGGGGCCAACGTCCTGACTTTC. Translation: CASGITGGSGANVLTF. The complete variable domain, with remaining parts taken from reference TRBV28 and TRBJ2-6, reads DVKVTQSSRYLVKRTGEKVFLECVQDMDHENMFWYRQDPGLGLRLIYFSYDVKMKEKGDIPEGYSVSREKKERFSLILESASTNQTSMYLCASGITGGSGANVLTFGAGSRLTVL.

In nucleotides, the CDR3 is TGTGCCACCAGTGAGGACAGGTACCAAGAGACCCAGTACTTC. This sequence encodes CATSEDRYQETQYF. V gene TRBV24-1 combines with J gene TRBJ2-5; 7 bases line up with TRBD1. The trim removed 4 bases at V and 0 bases at J, leaving 1 base unmatched. Germline V gene lookup returns CDR1 KGHDR and CDR2 SFDVKD. The CDR3 loop spans 14 amino acids.

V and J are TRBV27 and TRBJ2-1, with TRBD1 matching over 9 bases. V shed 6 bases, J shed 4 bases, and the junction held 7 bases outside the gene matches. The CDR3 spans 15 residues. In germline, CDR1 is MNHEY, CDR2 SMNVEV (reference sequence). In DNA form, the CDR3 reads TGTGCCAGCAGCTCTCCGGGACAGGGATACAATGAGCAGTTCTTC. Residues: CASSSPGQGYNEQFF.

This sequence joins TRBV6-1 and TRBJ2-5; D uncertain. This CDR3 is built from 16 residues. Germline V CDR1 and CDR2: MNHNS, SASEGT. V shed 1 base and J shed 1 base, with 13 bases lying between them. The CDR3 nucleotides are TGTGCCAGCAGTGAAGGGGGTGGTGAATTCCAAGAGACCCAGTACTTC. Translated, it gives CASSEGGGEFQETQYF.

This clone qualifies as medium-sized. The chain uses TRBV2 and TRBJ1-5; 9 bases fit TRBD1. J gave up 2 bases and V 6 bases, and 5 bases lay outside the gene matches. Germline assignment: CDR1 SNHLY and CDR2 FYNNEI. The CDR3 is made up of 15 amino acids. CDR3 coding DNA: TGTGCCAGCAGAAGACAGGGGGAAGGCAATCAGCCCCAGCATTTT. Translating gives CASRRQGEGNQPQHF.

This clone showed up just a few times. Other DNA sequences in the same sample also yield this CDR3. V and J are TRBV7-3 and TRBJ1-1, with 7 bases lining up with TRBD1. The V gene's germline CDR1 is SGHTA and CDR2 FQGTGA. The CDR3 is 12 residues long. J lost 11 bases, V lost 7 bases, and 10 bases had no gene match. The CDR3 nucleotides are TGTGCCAGCATTAGGGGGCCGGGCGAGGCTTTCTTT. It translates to CASIRGPGEAFF.

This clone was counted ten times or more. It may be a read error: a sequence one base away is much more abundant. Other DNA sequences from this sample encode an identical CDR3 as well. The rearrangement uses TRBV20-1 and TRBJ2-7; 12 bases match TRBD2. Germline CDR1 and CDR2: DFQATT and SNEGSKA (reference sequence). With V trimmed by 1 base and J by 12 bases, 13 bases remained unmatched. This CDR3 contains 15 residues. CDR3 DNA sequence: TGCAGTGCTAGAGGGGAGGGACTAGCGGGCCTAGTTCCGTACTTC. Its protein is CSARGEGLAGLVPYF.